This T cell receptor (beta chain) was recovered during a study of long-term antiretroviral therapy in people with HIV. General study points: HIV repertoires spanned narrower CDR3 length ranges than controls.

Survey level was the resolution at which the v3.0 immunoSEQ assay ran. Sequencing targeted 40,000-50,000 T-cell genomes per sample. Assay used: immunoSEQ multiplex PCR; TCRdb lists only in-frame clones, some missing. This table has approximately 16,000 clones, 85% to 90% appearing once. As for this clone: What it binds is unknown.

The trim removed 5 bases at V and 1 base at J, leaving 10 bases unmatched. The CDR3 consists of 18 residues. Per the germline V gene, CDR1 is LNHDA and CDR2 is SQIVND (reference sequence). The J gene is TRBJ2-2, the V gene TRBV19, with TRBD1 matching over 10 bases. The sample was unsorted PBMCs, taken 2.2 to 2.4 years before starting antiretroviral therapy. The source of this sequence is a woman under 40 with HIV. CDR3 protein: CASSRDRGVTKNTGELFF. The DNA of the CDR3 is TGTGCCAGTAGTCGGGACAGGGGCGTAACCAAGAACACCGGGGAGCTGTTTTTT.